The 18 T cell receptor beta chains below come from one sample, sequenced in a study of T cell repertoires in cytomegalovirus infection. TCRdb recomputed calls from the reads with MiXCR, one row per CDR3 protein. The top ten hold roughly 18% of the sample, which has about 740,000 distinct CDR3 sequences, roughly 36% seen once. The antigens for these receptors are not known. This material consisted of cultured PBMCs, taken from culture after CMV antigen stimulation. The receptors stem from a human donor in good health (CMV status not recorded). Some clones in this sample may be carry-over from other donors' samples.

In this sample, this clonotype turned up many times. The gene calls are TRBV7-8 and TRBJ1-1; 8 nucleotides agree with TRBD1. The CDR3 covers 15 residues. With V trimmed by 5 bases and J by 5 bases, 10 bases remained unmatched. CDR1 and CDR2 from the germline V gene are SGHVS and FQNEAQ. Here the CDR3 reads CASSPRTGQNTEAFF. Here the CDR3 DNA reads TGTGCCAGCAGCCCCCGGACAGGGCAGAATACTGAAGCTTTCTTT.

This clonotype has at least ten counts. This chain uses TRBV7-2 with TRBJ1-5; D not resolved. Germline CDR1 SGHTA, CDR2 FQGNSA. The CDR3 sequence is 16 residues long. Between the trimmed V and J ends, which lost 7 bases and 3 bases, there was a span of 19 bases. This CDR3 is CASIPGGGLSNQPQHF. CDR3 DNA sequence: TGTGCCAGCATCCCCGGTGGCGGGCTATCCAATCAGCCCCAGCATTTT.

The chain joins TRBV10-3 to TRBJ2-3; 11 nucleotides agree with TRBD2. J was trimmed by 1 base and V by 3 bases; bases with no gene match: 9. Per germline, CDR1 ENHRY and CDR2 SYGVKD. The CDR3 contains 18 residues. CDR3 nucleotides: TGTGCCATCAGTGAACGGACTAGCGGGTCGAGGGGCACAGATACGCAGTATTTT. Amino acid sequence: CAISERTSGSRGTDTQYF.

This chain connects TRBV10-3 to TRBJ2-3, with 14 bases identical to TRBD2. V was pared by 10 bases and J by 6 bases, with 6 bases of the junction left unmatched. This CDR3 has 14 residues. The germline CDR1 and CDR2 sequences are ENHRY and SYGVKD. This chain's CDR3 is CATGLAGGRDTQYF. The CDR3 DNA is TGTGCCACCGGACTAGCGGGGGGAAGGGATACGCAGTATTTT.

V gene TRBV7-9 combines with J gene TRBJ2-3; 9 positions agree with TRBD2. J lost 2 bases, V lost 1 base, and 10 bases had no gene match. CDR1 and CDR2 (germline): SEHNR, FQNEAQ (reference sequence). The CDR3 contains 18 residues. This chain's CDR3 is CASSLGAGGPPSTDTQYF. CDR3 DNA: TGTGCCAGCAGCTTAGGGGCGGGGGGGCCCCCATCCACAGATACGCAGTATTTT.

V is TRBV6-2 or TRBV6-3 and J is TRBJ1-1, with D tentatively TRBD1 (5 bases). Germline values: CDR1 MNHEY, CDR2 SVGEGT. V was pared by 7 bases and J by 0 bases, with 15 bases between. The CDR3 totals 15 residues. Here the CDR3 reads CASKPGGGMNTEAFF. CDR3 nucleotide sequence: TGTGCCAGCAAACCCGGGGGAGGGATGAACACTGAAGCTTTCTTT.

This chain connects TRBV20-1 to TRBJ2-5; D is unresolved. Germline V gives CDR1 DFQATT, CDR2 SNEGSKA (reference sequence). The V end was cut by 5 bases, the J end by 4 bases, with 8 bases between. The CDR3 extends over 11 amino acids. CDR3 region: CSAGVRETQYF. The CDR3 region has the DNA TGCAGTGCTGGCGTTCGAGAGACCCAGTACTTC.

The chain recombines TRBV2 with TRBJ1-1; D uncertain. Trimming took off 10 bases at V and 4 bases at J, with 19 bases between the two ends. The CDR3 runs to 14 residues. Germline values: CDR1 SNHLY, CDR2 FYNNEI. The DNA for the CDR3 is TGTGCCACCAAAAGGGAAGTTTTGGGCACTGAAGCTTTCTTT. Translated: CATKREVLGTEAFF.

In its sample, this clonotype was seen a few times. The V call is TRBV12-3 or TRBV12-4, the J call TRBJ1-1; TRBD1 aligns across 8 bases. The V gene end was trimmed by 6 bases and the J gene end by 1 base; junction bases not matched to a gene: 4. This CDR3 has 14 amino acids. CDR3 loop: CASRRRGRNTEAFF. For the CDR3, the DNA is TGTGCCAGCAGACGCAGGGGGCGGAACACTGAAGCTTTCTTT.

The chain joins TRBV15 to TRBJ2-7, with D perhaps given as TRBD1 or TRBD2 (6 bases each). The V and J ends lost 6 bases and 3 bases respectively, with 15 bases between them. The CDR3 is 14 residues long. Germline values: CDR1 LNHNV, CDR2 YYDKDF (reference sequence). CDR3 sequence (DNA): TGTGCCACCAGTGAGGGGGGTAGCGTCTACGAGCAGTACTTC. It specifies CATSEGGSVYEQYF. The variable domain in full, with the rest retrieved from reference TRBV15 and TRBJ2-7, is DAMVIQNPRYQVTQFGKPVTLSCSQTLNHNVMYWYQQKSSQAPKLLFHYYDKDFNNEADTPDNFQSRRPNTSFCFLDIRSPGLGDTAMYLCATSEGGSVYEQYFGPGTRLTVT.

A few counts support this clonotype. The CDR3 nucleotides are TGTGCCAGCAGCCCACCCCTTCCAGGGAGTCGCAATGAGCAGTTCTTC. Translating gives CASSPPLPGSRNEQFF. The rearrangement joins TRBV5-4 to TRBJ2-1; D may match TRBD1 or TRBD2 (5 bases each). In germline, CDR1 is SGHNT, CDR2 YYREEE (reference sequence). With 4 bases removed from V and 6 bases from J, the gap between germline ends came to 20 bases. This CDR3 has 16 amino acids.

The V and J genes are TRBV7-2 and TRBJ2-7; the D is unclear. Germline CDR1 SGHTA, CDR2 FQGNSA. The CDR3 contains 14 residues. The V gene lost 3 bases and the J gene lost 0 bases, with 9 bases spanning the gap. CDR3 nucleotides: TGTGCCAGCAGCTTCGACTTGGCCTCCTACGAGCAGTACTTC. Amino acids: CASSFDLASYEQYF.

The sample holds a few counts of this clonotype. J is TRBJ1-4 and V is TRBV6-1; D call uncertain. With 7 bases removed from V and 2 bases from J, the gap between germline ends came to 14 bases. The CDR3 sequence is 15 residues long. In germline, CDR1 is MNHNS, CDR2 SASEGT. The CDR3 DNA follows: TGTGCCAGCACCTCAGACTACCTTACTAATGAAAAACTGTTTTTT. Translating it yields CASTSDYLTNEKLFF.

There are a few counts of this clonotype. This chain links TRBV7-8 with TRBJ1-5, with TRBD1 matching over 10 bases. CDR1 is SGHVS, CDR2 FQNEAQ, per germline. The CDR3 extends over 18 amino acids. After removal of 3 bases from V and 0 bases from J, the junction contained 8 bases not matched to a gene. The CDR3 loop reads CASSLGRGQGNSNQPQHF. CDR3 nucleotide sequence: TGTGCCAGCAGCTTGGGGCGGGGACAGGGGAATAGCAATCAGCCCCAGCATTTT.

The chain couples TRBV24-1 to TRBJ1-2, with TRBD1 as a possible D gene (6 bases). V lost 9 bases to trimming and J lost 8 bases, with 15 bases between them. The CDR3 length is 12 residues. Germline values: CDR1 KGHDR, CDR2 SFDVKD. This CDR3 is CATRGPGGGYTF. The CDR3 DNA reads as TGTGCCACCCGAGGACCCGGGGGCGGCTACACCTTC.

This chain uses TRBV7-8 with TRBJ1-6; 8 nucleotides align to TRBD1. CDR1 and CDR2 from the germline V gene are SGHVS and FQNEAQ. This CDR3 comprises 14 residues. The V segment lost 3 bases and the J segment 9 bases; nucleotides outside the gene matches: 4. CDR3 in amino acids: CASSLGQALSPLHF. The DNA for the CDR3 is TGTGCCAGCAGCTTGGGACAGGCCCTTTCACCCCTCCACTTT.

There are a few counts of this clonotype. The chain carries TRBV7-6 and TRBJ2-7, with D perhaps matching TRBD1 or TRBD2 (5 bases each). Germline assignment: CDR1 SGHVS and CDR2 FNYEAQ. V lost 3 bases and J lost 7, with 22 bases in between. The CDR3 is 16 residues long. CDR3 sequence (DNA): TGTGCCAGCAGCTTCCAGGTAGGGACGGACCCGGGAGAGCAGTACTTC. It codes for CASSFQVGTDPGEQYF.

This clonotype was detected ten times or more. The chain uses TRBV7-2 and TRBJ2-3, with D possibly TRBD1 on 5 matching bases. CDR1 and CDR2 from the germline V gene are SGHTA and FQGNSA. The length of the CDR3 is 15 residues. V gave up 0 bases and J gave up 6 bases, with 13 bases separating them. This CDR3 is CASSLAAWGRDTQYF. DNA for the CDR3: TGTGCCAGCAGCTTAGCGGCCTGGGGCAGGGATACGCAGTATTTT. The whole variable domain, filled in from reference TRBV7-2 and TRBJ2-3, reads GAGVSQSPSNKVTEKGKDVELRCDPISGHTALYWYRQSLGQGLEFLIYFQGNSAPDKSGLPSDRFSAERTGGSVSTLTIQRTQQEDSAVYLCASSLAAWGRDTQYFGPGTRLTVL.